The 19 T cell receptor beta chains listed next were all sequenced from one sample in a study of response to subunit inactivated influenza vaccine. TCRdb itself ran the RT-PCR reads through MiXCR, one entry per CDR3 protein. The table includes 750,000 to 850,000 distinct CDR3 sequences, roughly 20% detected once. The starting material was PBMCs from blood, obtained 5 days after vaccination. The receptors were gathered from a man between 45 and 60 years old who received an inactivated influenza vaccine.

Notes on this clonotype: This may come from a read error, since a much larger clone is one base off. The chain couples TRBV20-1 to TRBJ2-3; no clear D. CDR1 and CDR2 from the germline V gene are DFQATT and SNEGSKA (reference sequence). The CDR3 totals 18 residues. CDR3 loop: CSARDPKTSTISTDTHYF. The DNA for the CDR3 is TGCAGTGCTAGAGATCCGAAGACTTCCACCATCAGCACAGATACGCACTATTTT.

The chain recombines TRBV7-6 with TRBJ2-5, with TRBD2 matching over 9 bases. Germline V CDR1 and CDR2: SGHVS, FNYEAQ. The CDR3 spans 15 residues. The trim removed 5 bases at V and 5 bases at J, leaving 9 bases unmatched. The CDR3 DNA follows: TGTGCCAGCAGCCAGACGGGCGGGAGGGCCGAGACCCAGTACTTC. Residues: CASSQTGGRAETQYF. Together with reference TRBV7-6 and TRBJ2-5, the CDR3 gives the full variable domain: GAGVSQSPRYKVTKRGQDVALRCDPISGHVSLYWYRQALGQGPEFLTYFNYEAQQDKSGLPNDRFSAERPEGSISTLTIQRTEQRDSAMYRCASSQTGGRAETQYFGPGTRLLVL.

This chain joins TRBV5-8 and TRBJ1-1; D remains unclear. Germline V CDR1 and CDR2: SGHTS, YDEGEE. The CDR3 has 14 amino acids. With 0 bases removed from V and 4 bases from J, the gap between germline ends came to 10 bases. The CDR3 DNA reads as TGTGCCAGCAGCTTGGAAAGGGTTACCACTGAAGCTTTCTTT. Translation: CASSLERVTTEAFF.

V usage is TRBV10-3 and J usage is TRBJ1-5; a weak D match, TRBD1 (6 bases). The V gene lost 4 bases and the J gene lost 10 bases, with 23 bases spanning the gap. Germline lookup yields CDR1 ENHRY and CDR2 SYGVKD. The CDR3 is 16 amino acids. CDR3 in DNA: TGTGCCATCAGTGGAAGCCCCAGGGGTCCCAGGCGTCCCCAGCATTTT. Translation: CAISGSPRGPRRPQHF.

The rearrangement uses TRBV7-9 and TRBJ1-6, with TRBD1 identical over 7 bases. The germline V gene has CDR1 SEHNR and CDR2 FQNEAQ (reference sequence). The CDR3 loop spans 13 amino acids. J lost 8 bases, V lost 6 bases, and 4 bases had no gene match. The CDR3 spells CASRNQGDSPLHF. In DNA, the CDR3 is TGTGCCAGCAGGAACCAGGGGGATTCACCCCTCCACTTT.

This clonotype was detected only once. The rearrangement links TRBV30 to TRBJ2-2; the match to TRBD1 covers 7 bases. CDR1 is GTSNPN and CDR2 is SVGIG in the germline V gene (reference sequence). The CDR3 has 15 residues. J lost 7 bases, V lost 5 bases, and 13 bases had no gene match. The CDR3 region is CAWSPGQRVVGELFF. In DNA form, the CDR3 reads TGTGCCTGGTCGCCGGGACAGAGGGTAGTCGGGGAGCTGTTTTTT.

This clonotype was seen more than once but under ten times. The chain employs TRBV5-1 and TRBJ1-4, with 8 bases that match TRBD1. The ends lost 4 bases at V and 8 bases at J; junction bases unmatched: 7. The germline V gene encodes CDR1 SGHRS and CDR2 YFSETQ. The CDR3 runs 14 residues. CDR3 DNA sequence: TGCGCCAGCAGCGAGGGACAGGCCAAGGAAAAACTGTTTTTT. Encoded protein: CASSEGQAKEKLFF.

Only a few counts were recorded for this clonotype. The rearrangement uses TRBV4-2 and TRBJ2-7; tentatively, D is TRBD2 (6 bases). The CDR3 totals 15 residues. The germline V gene encodes CDR1 LGHNA and CDR2 YNFKEQ. V lost 3 bases and J 0 bases, leaving 12 bases between the germline ends. The DNA of the CDR3 is TGTGCCAGCAGCCAGGGAGGTGGCTCCTCCTACGAGCAGTACTTC. Translated: CASSQGGGSSYEQYF.

Many counts were recorded for this clonotype. The gene calls are TRBV5-1 and TRBJ2-7, with 11 positions matching TRBD2. This CDR3 contains 14 residues. With 3 bases clipped from V and 6 bases from J, the junction kept 5 bases outside the gene matches. Germline-derived CDR1 and CDR2 are SGHRS and YFSETQ. CDR3 region: CASSSGLADPEQYF. CDR3 nucleotides: TGCGCCAGCAGCTCGGGACTAGCGGATCCCGAGCAGTACTTC.

The chain uses TRBV12-3 or TRBV12-4 and TRBJ1-2; 10 bases are shared with TRBD1. The CDR3 sequence is 15 residues long. The V gene end was trimmed by 7 bases and the J gene end by 4 bases; junction bases not matched to a gene: 9. The DNA of the CDR3 is TGTGCCAGCAATCACTGGGACAGGGGAGGCTATGGCTACACCTTC. Translation gives CASNHWDRGGYGYTF.

J is TRBJ2-7 and V is TRBV12-3 or TRBV12-4, with unresolved D. V was cut by 5 bases and J by 6 bases, with 14 bases left in between. The CDR3 spans 13 residues. The CDR3: CASSMDDWGEQYF. In DNA form, the CDR3 reads TGTGCCAGCAGTATGGATGATTGGGGCGAGCAGTACTTC.

This clonotype was seen at least ten times. The chain couples TRBV7-6 to TRBJ2-3; no firm D call. The CDR3 extends over 15 amino acids. V was trimmed by 2 bases and J by 0 bases, leaving 9 bases between them. Germline CDR1 reads SGHVS; CDR2 reads FNYEAQ. Here the CDR3 DNA reads TGTGCCAGCAGCTTAAGGACGGCGAGCACAGATACGCAGTATTTT. This codes for CASSLRTASTDTQYF.

The sample holds a few counts of this clonotype. The chain joins TRBV7-2 to TRBJ2-1; perhaps TRBD2 as D (5 bases). Germline lookup yields CDR1 SGHTA and CDR2 FQGNSA. The CDR3 covers 13 residues. Trimming took 5 bases from V and 8 from J, leaving 13 bases between them. CDR3 residues: CASSRGLLDEQFF. The CDR3 coding sequence is TGTGCCAGCAGCCGGGGTTTGTTGGATGAGCAGTTCTTC.

This clonotype was seen many times. The CDR3 is CSVDLRRGYTF. Here the CDR3 DNA reads TGCAGCGTTGATTTACGACGTGGCTACACCTTC. This chain uses TRBV29-1 with TRBJ1-2; D not resolved. Germline V CDR1 and CDR2: SQVTM, ANQGSEA. CDR3 length: 11 amino acids. Trimming shortened V by 3 bases and J by 7 bases, and 9 bases separated the two germline ends.

The V and J genes are TRBV20-1 and TRBJ2-3; 10 nucleotides align to TRBD2. Germline values: CDR1 DFQATT, CDR2 SNEGSKA (reference sequence). V shed 2 bases, J shed 2 bases, and the junction held 10 bases outside the gene matches. The CDR3 consists of 17 residues. CDR3 DNA sequence: TGCAGTGCTAGACCCTTGAGCGGGGGGGACTTCACAGATACGCAGTATTTT. It yields the protein CSARPLSGGDFTDTQYF.

This clonotype has a handful of counts. This chain joins TRBV6-2 or TRBV6-3 and TRBJ2-5; 8 bases match TRBD2. V lost 7 bases to trimming and J lost 7 bases; unmatched junction nucleotides: 11. The CDR3 is 14 residues long. From germline, CDR1 is MNHEY and CDR2 SVGEGT. CDR3 residues: CASTGEAGVRTQYF. The CDR3, as DNA: TGTGCCAGCACCGGTGAAGCGGGGGTCAGGACCCAGTACTTC.

This sequence joins TRBV20-1 and TRBJ2-7; the match to TRBD2 covers 8 bases. The V gene's germline CDR1 is DFQATT and CDR2 SNEGSKA (reference sequence). The CDR3 consists of 13 residues. V shed 3 bases, J shed 5 bases, and the junction held 6 bases outside the gene matches. CDR3 region: CSASGRARDEQYF. CDR3 DNA: TGCAGTGCTAGCGGGAGGGCCCGGGACGAGCAGTACTTC.

This clonotype was found many times. DNA for the CDR3: TGCAGTGCTACTAAGGGGGCTACTAACTATGGCTACACCTTC. As protein: CSATKGATNYGYTF. The V gene is TRBV20-1, the J gene TRBJ1-2; 7 bases match TRBD1. V lost 4 bases to trimming and J lost 0 bases; unmatched junction nucleotides: 5. The CDR3 spans 14 residues. Germline V gene data show CDR1 as DFQATT and CDR2 as SNEGSKA (reference sequence).

This clonotype has only a few counts. The chain combines TRBV28 with TRBJ2-6, with D perhaps matching TRBD2 (5 bases). Germline CDR1 reads MDHEN; CDR2 reads SYDVKM. This CDR3 region has 18 residues. With 4 bases removed from V and 1 base from J, the gap between germline ends came to 17 bases. The CDR3 loop is CASSSSYVSASGANVLTF. The CDR3 DNA is TGTGCCAGCAGTTCTAGCTACGTGTCGGCATCTGGGGCCAACGTCCTGACTTTC.